The 10 T cell receptor beta chains listed next were all sequenced from one sample in a study of OX40 agonist ivuxolimab in advanced cancers. The method behind the library was the immunoSEQ multiplex PCR assay. Not all clones reach the TCRdb copy of this immuneACCESS table, which keeps in-frame sequences only. Checked studies attribute under half of the gap to unresolved V genes and leave the rest unexplained. Within this sample are around 110,000 clones, with around 95% of them counted one time only. The ten largest clones represent approximately 0.15% of the sample. The material sequenced was CD4+ or CD8+ T cells sorted from blood, taken in a trial of the OX40 agonist ivuxolimab. The receptors come from an adult with an advanced solid tumor such as melanoma, head and neck, liver or kidney cancer.

This clone was found once. This sequence joins TRBV2 and TRBJ1-1; D is uncertain. Germline CDR1 SNHLY, CDR2 FYNNEI. The CDR3 extends over 11 amino acids. Trimming cost V 4 bases and J 6 bases, with 6 bases left between them. In nucleotides, the CDR3 is TGTGCCAGCAGTGTCCGGGCTGAAGCTTTCTTT. The encoded protein is CASSVRAEAFF.

This clone is a singleton in its sample. The chain links TRBV19 to TRBJ1-2; 9 nucleotides agree with TRBD1. V gave up 7 bases and J gave up 4 bases; unmatched junction bases: 7. CDR3 length equals 14 residues. Germline loops: CDR1 LNHDA, CDR2 SQIVND (reference sequence). The CDR3 loop reads CASNPQGALYGYTF. For the CDR3, the DNA is TGTGCCAGTAACCCACAGGGGGCACTCTATGGCTACACCTTC.

The chain employs TRBV5-1 and TRBJ2-3; D possibly corresponds to TRBD1 (6 bases). V was clipped by 4 bases and J by 2 bases, with 14 bases between them. From germline, CDR1 is SGHRS and CDR2 YFSETQ. The CDR3 runs to 15 residues. For the CDR3, the DNA is TGCGCCAGCAGCCTGGACAGTACTCTCACAGATACGCAGTATTTT. Protein sequence: CASSLDSTLTDTQYF.

This rearrangement joins TRBV2 to TRBJ2-7; TRBD2 matches 11 bases. Germline values: CDR1 SNHLY, CDR2 FYNNEI. CDR3 length: 15 residues. V lost 6 bases, J lost 3 bases, and 7 bases stayed unmatched. The CDR3 bases are TGTGCCAGCAGAGATAGCGGGAGGGCGGGCTACGAGCAGTACTTC. Amino acids: CASRDSGRAGYEQYF. The full variable domain, with the rest looked up from reference TRBV2 and TRBJ2-7, is EPEVTQTPSHQVTQMGQEVILRCVPISNHLYFYWYRQILGQKVEFLVSFYNNEISEKSEIFDDQFSVERPDGSNFTLKIRSTKLEDSAMYFCASRDSGRAGYEQYFGPGTRLTVT.

CDR3 residues: CASSTRGSGEYNEQFF. DNA of the CDR3: TGTGCCAGCAGCACCCGGGGGAGCGGGGAGTACAATGAGCAGTTCTTC. The chain couples TRBV7-9 to TRBJ2-1, with 7 nucleotides matching TRBD2. CDR3 length equals 16 residues. In germline, CDR1 is SEHNR, CDR2 FQNEAQ (reference sequence). V shed 5 bases and J 4 bases; nucleotides not matched to a gene: 11.

This chain connects TRBV23-1 to TRBJ2-3; 7 nucleotides agree with TRBD1. TRBV23-1 counts as an open reading frame of uncertain function. The CDR3 loop spans 16 amino acids. The trim removed 4 bases at V and 2 bases at J, leaving 9 bases unmatched. This CDR3 reads CASSRTGQYFTDTQYF. CDR3 DNA sequence: TGCGCCAGCAGTCGTACGGGACAGTACTTCACAGATACGCAGTATTTT.

The gene calls are TRBV30 and TRBJ1-1; no clear D. Trimming stripped 0 bases from V and 2 bases from J, with 16 bases between. Germline V gene lookup returns CDR1 GTSNPN and CDR2 SVGIG (reference sequence). This CDR3 is built from 16 residues. The CDR3 here is CAWSVGRLRANTEAFF. CDR3 in DNA: TGTGCCTGGAGTGTGGGCCGCCTAAGAGCTAACACTGAAGCTTTCTTT.

The chain has TRBV7-2 and TRBJ2-7; D uncertain. This CDR3 comprises 15 residues. Trimming cost V 1 base and J 0 bases, with 10 bases left between them. Germline CDR1 SGHTA, CDR2 FQGNSA. This CDR3 is CASSLVAEYSYEQYF. In DNA, the CDR3 is TGTGCCAGCAGCTTAGTGGCGGAATACTCCTACGAGCAGTACTTC.

This chain uses TRBV6-4 with TRBJ1-1, with D perhaps matching TRBD1 (5 bases). This CDR3 contains 12 residues. The ends were cut back, 6 bases at V and 2 bases at J, with 7 bases in the middle. The V gene's germline CDR1 is MRHNA and CDR2 SNTAGT. The CDR3 protein is CASRGGNTEAFF. For the CDR3, the DNA is TGTGCCAGCAGGGGGGGAAACACTGAAGCTTTCTTT.

The V gene is TRBV15, the J gene TRBJ2-1, with 8 bases fitting TRBD2. V shed 0 bases, J shed 3 bases, and the junction held 10 bases outside the gene matches. Germline V gene sequence: CDR1 LNHNV, CDR2 YYDKDF (reference sequence). The CDR3 extends over 18 amino acids. The chain's CDR3 is CATSRDLGLAGNYNEQFF. CDR3 DNA: TGTGCCACCAGCAGAGATCTGGGGCTAGCGGGTAACTACAATGAGCAGTTCTTC.